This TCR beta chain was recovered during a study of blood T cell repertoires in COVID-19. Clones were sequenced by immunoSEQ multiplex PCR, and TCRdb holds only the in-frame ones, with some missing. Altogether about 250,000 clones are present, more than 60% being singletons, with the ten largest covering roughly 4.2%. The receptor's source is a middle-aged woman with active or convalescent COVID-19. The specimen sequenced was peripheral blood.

The CDR3: CASSLGGLRQETQYF. The CDR3 nucleotides read TGTGCCAGCAGTTTGGGGGGGTTACGACAGGAGACCCAGTACTTC. This chain uses TRBV28 with TRBJ2-5; 7 positions match TRBD2. The CDR3 loop spans 15 amino acids. CDR1 and CDR2 from the germline V gene are MDHEN and SYDVKM. V was pared by 3 bases and J by 5 bases, with 9 bases of the junction left unmatched.